Shown below are 3 T cell receptor beta chains from a single sample sequenced in a study of cytomegalovirus exposure and HLA in healthy donors (dated by TCRdb to 2016 to 2017). Preparation of the library involved the immunoSEQ multiplex PCR assay. For the multiplex PCR, a mixture combining 60 forward primers for TCR Vbeta segments and 13 reverse primers for TCR Jbeta segments was used. The source is immuneACCESS, and TCRdb retained only in-frame sequences with V and J called. Part of the clones is not carried over; for the studies checked, unresolved V genes explain less than half of this, and the remainder is unexplained. For this sample there are some 95,000 clones; about two thirds appear just once. Roughly 1.2% of the sample rests with the top ten. Sequenced input: PBMCs. These TCRs come from a female donor in good health and CMV-seronegative.

This clone was seen just once. CDR3: CASSLKVDTKAFF. The CDR3 DNA is TGTGCCAGCAGTTTAAAGGTGGACACGAAAGCTTTCTTT. This rearrangement joins TRBV2 to TRBJ1-1, with a weak D call TRBD1 (5 bases). CDR3 length: 13 residues. Germline-derived CDR1 and CDR2 are SNHLY and FYNNEI. V was shortened by 5 bases and J by 9 bases, with 16 bases between the two germline ends.

V is TRBV30 and J is TRBJ2-2; no firm D call. V lost 2 bases and J 5 bases, leaving 18 bases between the germline ends. The CDR3 contains 16 residues. Germline V lookup: CDR1 GTSNPN, CDR2 SVGIG (reference sequence). The CDR3, as DNA: TGTGCCTGGAGTAAAGTAGGCCGACCGACTACCGGGGAGCTGTTTTTT. This sequence encodes CAWSKVGRPTTGELFF.

This clone was counted once. DNA for the CDR3: TGCAGCGTGGTGGGAGGGGGCACAGATACGCAGTATTTT. Translation: CSVVGGGTDTQYF. This chain links TRBV29-1 with TRBJ2-3, with TRBD2 matching 7 bases. There are 13 residues in the CDR3. Germline loops: CDR1 SQVTM, CDR2 ANQGSEA. The V segment lost 6 bases and the J segment 1 base; nucleotides outside the gene matches: 4.